This T cell receptor (beta chain) was observed in a study of blood T cell repertoires in COVID-19. Study-level background: T cells, B-cell-depleted T cells, or PBMCs supplied cDNA or gDNA.

Per the study methods: For nucleated cells, counts were estimated from reference gene primer amplification. TCRdb's copy holds only in-frame clones and misses some; the assay was immunoSEQ multiplex PCR. That table furnishes V, J and clone size, whereas the DNA furnished D and trimming. The sample has 98,000 or so clones, roughly 82% seen once. Germline V gene data show CDR1 as KGHDR and CDR2 as SFDVKD. The V gene end was trimmed by 5 bases and the J gene end by 2 bases; junction bases not matched to a gene: 5. The CDR3 totals 15 residues. The TCR was taken from a man in his 60s with acute or convalescent COVID-19. Material: peripheral blood. The chain links TRBV24-1 to TRBJ2-5; 9 nucleotides agree with TRBD1. The CDR3 DNA reads as TGTGCCACCAGTGTTCGGGACAGGGAACAAGAGACCCAGTACTTC. It yields the protein CATSVRDREQETQYF.